One sample yielded the 27 T cell receptor beta chains listed below, sequenced in a study of T cell responses to AZD1222 COVID-19 vaccine. Some clones are missing from TCRdb's copy, which holds only in-frame ones; the method was immunoSEQ multiplex PCR. The data hold around 44,000 clones, with about 86% observed a single time. The sample here was peripheral blood, taken 28 days after the second AZD1222 dose. The receptor set was obtained from an adult who received the AZD1222 COVID-19 vaccine.

The CDR3 DNA is TGTGCCAGCAGACCTCACTCGCCGGACAACACTGAAGCTTTCTTT. Translating gives CASRPHSPDNTEAFF. V gene TRBV27 combines with J gene TRBJ1-1, with D unclear. The CDR3 loop spans 15 amino acids. V was cut by 6 bases and J by 2 bases, with 16 bases left in between. The germline V gene encodes CDR1 MNHEY and CDR2 SMNVEV (reference sequence).

This clone was seen only once. The chain uses TRBV3-1 (or the pseudogene TRBV3-2) and TRBJ2-2, with D perhaps matching TRBD1 (6 bases). From germline, CDR1 is LGHDT and CDR2 YNNKEL (reference sequence). This CDR3 comprises 15 residues. The V gene lost 3 bases and the J gene lost 4 bases, with 12 bases spanning the gap. This CDR3 reads CASSQRGTGTGELFF. CDR3 DNA sequence: TGTGCCAGCAGCCAGAGGGGGACCGGCACCGGGGAGCTGTTTTTT.

The rearrangement joins TRBV9 to TRBJ2-5, with TRBD2 matching 9 bases. The CDR3 has 16 amino acids. The junction had 7 bases not matched to a gene; V was cut back by 0 bases and J by 4 bases. Germline CDR1 SGDLS, CDR2 YYNGEE. The CDR3 DNA reads TGTGCCAGCAGCGTAGTCCCTAGCGGGAAATTAGAGACCCAGTACTTC. This codes for CASSVVPSGKLETQYF.

V is TRBV4-2 and J is TRBJ1-2; TRBD1 aligns across 7 bases. The CDR3 runs 14 residues. V lost 0 bases to trimming and J lost 8 bases; unmatched junction nucleotides: 6. Looked up from germline, CDR1 is LGHNA and CDR2 is YNFKEQ. The CDR3 loop is CASSQEDRPMGYTF. CDR3 nucleotide sequence: TGTGCCAGCAGCCAAGAGGACAGGCCTATGGGCTACACCTTC.

This rearrangement joins TRBV7-8 to TRBJ2-2, with D perhaps assigned TRBD1 or TRBD2 (6 bases each). The V end lost 2 bases, the J end lost 1 base, and 14 bases lay between the germline ends. This CDR3 has 17 residues. Germline values: CDR1 SGHVS, CDR2 FQNEAQ. The CDR3 DNA sequence: TGTGCCAGCAGCTTACCGGGGGCGGGGTTGAACACCGGGGAGCTGTTTTTT. It translates to CASSLPGAGLNTGELFF.

The J gene is TRBJ1-3, the V gene TRBV7-9; 7 bases are a match to TRBD1. This CDR3 is built from 16 residues. Germline V gene lookup returns CDR1 SEHNR and CDR2 FQNEAQ (reference sequence). Germline trimming cut 5 bases from V and 0 bases from J; bases unmatched to any gene: 7. The CDR3 is CASSPRQGSSGNTIYF. In DNA, the CDR3 is TGTGCCAGCAGCCCGAGACAGGGCTCCTCTGGAAACACCATATATTTT.

The chain combines TRBV7-3 with TRBJ2-5, with 7 bases identical to TRBD1. V lost 5 bases, J lost 6 bases, and 6 bases stayed unmatched. This CDR3 is built from 13 residues. Germline V gene lookup returns CDR1 SGHTA and CDR2 FQGTGA. CDR3 sequence reads: CASSTGELKTQYF. The CDR3 region has the DNA TGTGCCAGCAGCACAGGGGAATTGAAGACCCAGTACTTC.

This rearrangement joins TRBV6-5 to TRBJ2-1, with 9 bases matching TRBD2. There are 15 residues in the CDR3. Germline-derived CDR1 and CDR2 are MNHEY and SVGAGI. The junction had 6 bases not matched to a gene; V was cut back by 0 bases and J by 9 bases. Written as DNA, the CDR3 is TGTGCCAGCAGTTACTCGCGGGGGGGTAGGAGTGAGCAGTTCTTC. Amino acids: CASSYSRGGRSEQFF.

This clone was observed a handful of times. The sample carries other DNA sequences with the same CDR3. CDR3 loop: CASSLGNYEQYF. In nucleotides, the CDR3 is TGTGCCAGCAGCCTCGGGAACTACGAGCAGTACTTC. The rearrangement links TRBV6-2 or TRBV6-3 to TRBJ2-7; D perhaps matches TRBD2 (5 bases). The CDR3 sequence is 12 residues long. Trimming took off 6 bases at V and 3 bases at J, with 9 bases between the two ends. Germline V gene lookup returns CDR1 MNHEY and CDR2 SVGEGT.

This sequence joins TRBV10-3 and TRBJ2-3; 9 nucleotides match TRBD2. Germline V gene lookup returns CDR1 ENHRY and CDR2 SYGVKD. With V trimmed by 8 bases and J by 3 bases, 6 bases remained unmatched. This CDR3 has 14 residues. The DNA of the CDR3 is TGTGCCATCGGGGTAGCGGGAGTGACAGATACGCAGTATTTT. Translating it yields CAIGVAGVTDTQYF.

The table lists this clone with a few counts. The chain uses TRBV5-6 and TRBJ2-4; no definite D call. V lost 2 bases and J 0 bases, leaving 12 bases between the germline ends. The germline CDR1 and CDR2 sequences are SGHDT and YYEEEE. The length of the CDR3 is 16 residues. CDR3: CASSFSSQLAKNIQYF. CDR3 nucleotide sequence: TGTGCCAGCAGCTTTAGCTCACAATTAGCCAAAAACATTCAGTACTTC.

This rearrangement joins TRBV24-1 to TRBJ2-3, with 10 nucleotides matching TRBD1. Trimming at V came to 4 bases and at J to 6 bases, leaving 6 bases not matched to a gene. CDR1 and CDR2 from the germline V gene are KGHDR and SFDVKD. The CDR3 consists of 15 residues. This CDR3 is CATSEPDRGSDTQYF. The CDR3 coding sequence is TGTGCCACCAGTGAGCCGGACAGGGGGAGCGATACGCAGTATTTT.

The V and J genes are TRBV29-1 and TRBJ2-5; 7 bases fit TRBD1. Germline V CDR1 and CDR2: SQVTM, ANQGSEA. J was trimmed by 3 bases and V by 1 base; bases with no gene match: 8. The CDR3 spans 15 residues. The CDR3 protein is CSVEGETGTKETQYF. CDR3 DNA sequence: TGCAGCGTTGAAGGTGAGACAGGGACCAAAGAGACCCAGTACTTC.

This chain uses TRBV7-9 with TRBJ2-7, with 13 positions matching TRBD2. The CDR3 has 18 amino acids. V trimming: 0 bases; J trimming: 6 bases; junction bases outside the gene matches: 11. From germline, CDR1 is SEHNR and CDR2 FQNEAQ (reference sequence). The CDR3 nucleotides read TGTGCCAGCAGCTTAGCGGGACTAGCGGGGATCCCTCGGGCCGAGCAGTACTTC. It yields the protein CASSLAGLAGIPRAEQYF.

This chain uses TRBV11-1 with TRBJ2-7; no firm D call. The V end lost 1 base, the J end lost 2 bases, and 9 bases lay between the germline ends. Germline CDR1 and CDR2: SGHAT and FQDESV (reference sequence). This CDR3 contains 14 residues. The CDR3 nucleotides are TGTGCCAGCAGCTTAGTGGCAGCCACCTACGAGCAGTACTTC. Translated, it gives CASSLVAATYEQYF.

This clone has just a few counts. DNA for the CDR3: TGCGCCAGCAGCTCGATCTTCCGACAGTTTTTCTACGAGCAGTACTTC. Protein: CASSSIFRQFFYEQYF. The V gene is TRBV5-1, the J gene TRBJ2-7; a possible D gene is TRBD1 (5 bases). This CDR3 has 16 amino acids. V lost 3 bases and J lost 3, with 19 bases in between. Germline V gives CDR1 SGHRS, CDR2 YFSETQ.

This chain links TRBV5-1 with TRBJ1-1, with D uncertain. V was clipped by 0 bases and J by 1 base, with 13 bases between them. CDR3 length: 16 residues. CDR1 is SGHRS and CDR2 is YFSETQ in the germline V gene. As DNA, the CDR3 is TGCGCCAGCAGCTTGGGACGTAACCCTGGGAACACTGAAGCTTTCTTT. Its translation is CASSLGRNPGNTEAFF.

The chain joins TRBV9 to TRBJ1-2; the match to TRBD1 covers 7 bases. This CDR3 contains 16 residues. Germline V gene lookup returns CDR1 SGDLS and CDR2 YYNGEE. V was clipped by 0 bases and J by 1 base; unmatched bases: 6. The CDR3 DNA sequence: TGTGCCAGCAGCGTAGTTGGGGCAGGGGGTAACTATGGCTACACCTTC. It encodes CASSVVGAGGNYGYTF.

The genes are TRBV5-1 and TRBJ1-1; possible D gene TRBD1, 5 bases. V was trimmed by 2 bases and J by 4 bases, leaving 9 bases between them. CDR1 is SGHRS, CDR2 YFSETQ, per germline. The CDR3 covers 13 residues. The CDR3 DNA reads TGCGCCAGCAGCTTTTGGCAGGGCACTGAAGCTTTCTTT. This translates into CASSFWQGTEAFF.

The rearrangement links TRBV28 to TRBJ2-7; D gene ambiguous. V lost 7 bases, J lost 6 bases, and 10 bases lay in between. Germline loops: CDR1 MDHEN, CDR2 SYDVKM. The CDR3 sequence is 11 residues long. In DNA, the CDR3 is TGTGCCAGCACCTGGGGTTTCGAGCAGTACTTC. Encoded protein: CASTWGFEQYF.

This clone appeared a single time. The chain combines TRBV5-4 with TRBJ2-7; D may be TRBD1 (5 bases). The CDR3 contains 13 residues. With 6 bases removed from V and 4 bases from J, the gap between germline ends came to 14 bases. The germline V gene has CDR1 SGHNT and CDR2 YYREEE (reference sequence). CDR3 sequence reads: CASTRWGLYEQYF. The CDR3 nucleotides are TGTGCCAGCACCCGGTGGGGCCTTTACGAGCAGTACTTC.

The chain couples TRBV12-3 or TRBV12-4 to TRBJ2-4; TRBD2 aligns across 8 bases. This CDR3 has 13 amino acids. J was trimmed by 7 bases and V by 5 bases; bases with no gene match: 4. The CDR3 is CASSISGTNIQYF. CDR3 in DNA: TGTGCCAGCAGTATTAGCGGGACTAACATTCAGTACTTC.

The rearrangement joins TRBV2 to TRBJ1-2, with 7 bases that match TRBD1. After removal of 6 bases from V and 2 bases from J, the junction contained 6 bases not matched to a gene. The CDR3 totals 14 residues. From germline, CDR1 is SNHLY and CDR2 FYNNEI. CDR3 bases: TGTGCCAGCAGCCTAATGGGACAGAACTATGGCTACACCTTC. Amino acids: CASSLMGQNYGYTF.

The chain joins TRBV2 to TRBJ2-2; TRBD2 aligns across 16 bases. This CDR3 region has 18 residues. Germline V CDR1 and CDR2: SNHLY, FYNNEI. V trimming: 5 bases; J trimming: 2 bases; junction bases outside the gene matches: 5. The CDR3 spells CASSPGLAGGFNTGELFF. For the CDR3, the DNA is TGTGCCAGCAGTCCGGGACTAGCGGGAGGGTTTAACACCGGGGAGCTGTTTTTT.

The chain's CDR3 is CASTRSGLSYEQYF. The CDR3 DNA follows: TGTGCCAGCACCCGTAGCGGGTTGTCCTACGAGCAGTACTTC. V gene TRBV7-3 combines with J gene TRBJ2-7, with TRBD2 matching 7 bases. Germline V gives CDR1 SGHTA, CDR2 FQGTGA. The CDR3 totals 14 residues. V was pared by 7 bases and J by 1 base, with 7 bases of the junction left unmatched.

The gene calls are TRBV7-9 and TRBJ1-1; possibly TRBD1 for D (5 bases). Per germline, CDR1 SEHNR and CDR2 FQNEAQ (reference sequence). Between the trimmed V and J ends, which lost 1 base and 1 base, there was a span of 7 bases. The CDR3 has 14 residues. The CDR3 loop reads CASSLVGENTEAFF. CDR3 sequence (DNA): TGTGCCAGCAGCTTAGTAGGGGAGAACACTGAAGCTTTCTTT.

This chain uses TRBV15 with TRBJ2-7, with unresolved D. The germline V and J ends were trimmed by 8 bases and 2 bases, with 10 bases remaining between them. Germline V CDR1 and CDR2: LNHNV, YYDKDF (reference sequence). The CDR3 contains 12 residues. CDR3 protein: CATGSSTYEQYF. In DNA form, the CDR3 reads TGTGCCACCGGTAGTTCCACCTACGAGCAGTACTTC. Based on the CDR3 plus reference TRBV15 and TRBJ2-7, the full variable domain is DAMVIQNPRYQVTQFGKPVTLSCSQTLNHNVMYWYQQKSSQAPKLLFHYYDKDFNNEADTPDNFQSRRPNTSFCFLDIRSPGLGDTAMYLCATGSSTYEQYFGPGTRLTVT.